This T cell receptor (beta chain) was retrieved from a study of persistence of HIV-infected CD4 T cells. The wider study: Multiple blood draws of up to about 200 mL, except two donors with single leukapheresis. Overall study results and limits: Degenerate expanded CDR3beta sequences were enriched among CMV- and Gag-responding cells.

An overlapping HIV-1 Gag peptide pool stimulated these cells at 0.75 to 1 ug/peptide/mL. Memory cells lacking CD40L and CD69 with high CD45RO were sorted. Comment on this clone: Antigen: not known.

This was the immunoSEQ version 4 assay in survey mode. Sequencing was performed with immunoSEQ multiplex PCR; in TCRdb, only in-frame clones are kept and a portion is missing. The sample contains tens of thousands of clones, around three quarters of which appear only once. V was clipped by 5 bases and J by 2 bases, with 18 bases between them. The CDR3 has 16 amino acids. The germline V gene encodes CDR1 KGHSH and CDR2 LQKENI. The sample was CD4+ T cells sorted from PBMCs after roughly 18-hour stimulation, taken from a patient who received antiretroviral therapy. The rearrangement links TRBV18 to TRBJ1-1; D unclear. The clonotype was recovered from an adult man with HIV who was CMV-seropositive. The CDR3 bases are TGTGCCAGCTCAACGGCATCCGGGCCCACCAACACTGAAGCTTTCTTT. It specifies CASSTASGPTNTEAFF.